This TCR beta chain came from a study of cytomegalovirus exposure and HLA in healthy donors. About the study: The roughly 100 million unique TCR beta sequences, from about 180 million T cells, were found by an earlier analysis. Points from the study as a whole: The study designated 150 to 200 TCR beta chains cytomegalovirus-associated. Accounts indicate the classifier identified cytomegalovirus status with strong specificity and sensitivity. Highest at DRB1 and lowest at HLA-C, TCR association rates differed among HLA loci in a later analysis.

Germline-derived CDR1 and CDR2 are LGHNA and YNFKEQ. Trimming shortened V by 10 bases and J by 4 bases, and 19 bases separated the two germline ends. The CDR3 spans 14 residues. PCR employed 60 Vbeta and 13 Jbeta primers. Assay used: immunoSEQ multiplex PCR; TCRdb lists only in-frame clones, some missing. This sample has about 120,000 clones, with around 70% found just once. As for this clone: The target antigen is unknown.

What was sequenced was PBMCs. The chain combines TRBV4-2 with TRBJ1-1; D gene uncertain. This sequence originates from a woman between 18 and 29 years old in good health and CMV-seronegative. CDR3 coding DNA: TGTGCCACCGCCCTGGAGAGAGTGGGCACTGAAGCTTTCTTT. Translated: CATALERVGTEAFF.